This T cell receptor (beta chain) was retrieved from a study of metastatic and nonmetastatic thyroid tumors (dated by TCRdb to the early 2020s). About the investigation overall: Repertoires were compared across peripheral blood and tumor or nodule tissue samples from malignant and benign thyroid patients. The full study reports these points: TCR beta diversity was reported as significantly higher in malignant tumors than in benign nodules, in both blood and tumor samples.

The V end loses 4 bases and the J end loses 1 base, and a stretch of 13 bases separates them. In the germline V gene (reference sequence), CDR1 corresponds to DFQATT and CDR2 to SNEGSKA. Its CDR3 holds 14 amino acids, cysteine through phenylalanine. Only the CDR3 DNA stays, 42 bases, in frame from base 1. Libraries came from PCR. TCRdb lists the instrument as Illumina HiSeq 4000. High-throughput sequencing was used to profile the CDR3 region of the TCR beta-chain in every patient. Per the source publication's procedure: CDR3 differences across clinicopathological groups were used to build a classifier for discriminating distant-metastatic papillary thyroid cancer patients. To measure repertoire diversity the researchers used the Shannon index, while the Morisita-Horn index served to gauge how similar the tumor and blood repertoires were. TCRdb reanalyzed the raw reads on its own, using fastp at Q25 for trimming and MiXCR for clone calling, and kept in-frame beta chains. The V and J calls and clone size come from TCRdb's table, not from the authors' own analysis. The sample table lists tens of thousands of clones, roughly 26% of them with a count of one. Of the sample, around 10% falls within the top ten clones.

By sample share, this clone is medium-sized (0.01 to 0.1%). The target of this receptor is not known. Base-call qualities are not available, and no considerably larger clone is one nucleotide away. No treatment had been received by any patient before thyroid surgery. Using T-cell receptor beta sequencing, the researchers looked back retrospectively at clinical samples from patients, gathered between the early 2010s and the late 2010s. In this chain, TRBV20-1 is recombined with TRBJ1-1; a tentative D call is TRBD1 (6 bases match). The receptor comes from a female donor with papillary thyroid cancer or a benign thyroid nodule (not recorded which). Some clones in this sample may be carry-over from other donors' samples. Source material: blood. The CDR3 amino acid sequence is: CSAKKGETNTEAFF. The nucleotide sequence is TGCAGTGCTAAGAAGGGGGAAACGAACACTGAAGCTTTCTTT.